These 4 T cell receptor beta chains share one sample of origin, sequenced in a study of beta chain features in type 1 diabetes (dated by TCRdb to 2016 to 2018). The protocol used for the library was the immunoSEQ multiplex PCR assay. The High Capacity cDNA Reverse Transcription Kit was used to reverse transcribe all of the isolated RNA, meaning that expressed TCRB transcripts were what got sequenced. What TCRdb holds here is the immuneACCESS table cut down to in-frame rearrangements. Part of the clones is not present; checked against another copy, under half of the missing clones reflect an unresolved V gene, and the others are unexplained. The sample data list under 500,000 clones, and about 29% of these were observed just once. The ten top clones hold 0.05% to 0.065% of the sample. Sequenced input: naive CD4+ T cells from blood. The cell subset or site label corresponds to: true naive CD4+ T cells. These receptors were obtained from a man aged 18 to 35 in good health.

This clone has just a few counts. The chain employs TRBV6-1 and TRBJ1-2; the D gene is possibly TRBD1 (5 bases). CDR3 length: 12 residues. Germline CDR1 MNHNS, CDR2 SASEGT. The ends were cut back, 0 bases at V and 8 bases at J, with 7 bases in the middle. Here the CDR3 DNA reads TGTGCCAGCAGTGAAGCGGGGGAAGGCTACACCTTC. As protein: CASSEAGEGYTF.

Only a few counts were recorded for this clone. The CDR3 nucleotides read TGCGCCAGCAGCGTTACCCTACTGGGAGAAGAGACCCAGTACTTC. Protein sequence: CASSVTLLGEETQYF. V and J are TRBV5-1 and TRBJ2-5, with D possibly being TRBD2 (5 bases). V dropped 4 bases and J dropped 3 bases, with 16 bases sitting between them. This CDR3 spans 15 amino acids. In germline, CDR1 is SGHRS, CDR2 YFSETQ.

This clone was observed a handful of times. CDR3 coding DNA: TGCGCCAGCAGCACATACGACGCCACCAACCAAGAGACCCAGTACTTC. Translated: CASSTYDATNQETQYF. The chain recombines TRBV5-1 with TRBJ2-5; D gene ambiguous. V was cut by 4 bases and J by 0 bases, with 16 bases left in between. This CDR3 has 16 residues. CDR1 and CDR2 from the germline V gene are SGHRS and YFSETQ.

This rearrangement joins TRBV28 to TRBJ2-3; 9 bases agree with TRBD2. From germline, CDR1 is MDHEN and CDR2 SYDVKM. V shed 5 bases and J 4 bases; nucleotides not matched to a gene: 4. The CDR3 is made up of 14 amino acids. The CDR3 nucleotides are TGTGCCAGCAGTCCCGGGACTAGCTCAGATACGCAGTATTTT. Its translation is CASSPGTSSDTQYF.